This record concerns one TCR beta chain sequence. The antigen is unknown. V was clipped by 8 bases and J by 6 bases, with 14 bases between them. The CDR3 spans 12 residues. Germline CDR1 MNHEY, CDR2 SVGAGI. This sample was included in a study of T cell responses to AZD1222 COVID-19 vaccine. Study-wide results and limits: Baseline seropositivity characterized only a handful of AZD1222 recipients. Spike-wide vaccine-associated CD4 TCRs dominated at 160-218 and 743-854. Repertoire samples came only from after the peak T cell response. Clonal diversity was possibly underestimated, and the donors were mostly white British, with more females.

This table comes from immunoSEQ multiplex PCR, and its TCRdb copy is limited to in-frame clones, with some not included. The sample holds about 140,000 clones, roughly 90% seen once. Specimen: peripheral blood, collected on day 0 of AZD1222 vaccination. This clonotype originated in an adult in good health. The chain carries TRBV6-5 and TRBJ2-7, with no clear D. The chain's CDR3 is CASASSLGEQYF. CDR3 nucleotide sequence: TGTGCCAGCGCGTCGAGCCTGGGCGAGCAGTACTTC.